This is a list of T cell receptor beta chains from one sample in a study of Ad26.COV2.S vaccination and SARS-CoV-2 variants. TCRdb keeps only in-frame clones here, not all; method: immunoSEQ multiplex PCR. Of roughly 380,000 clones listed, 70% to 90% are singletons. The starting material was peripheral blood, obtained in a trial of Ad26.COV2.S vaccine versus placebo. All receptors derive from a person between 18 and 60 years old who received the Ad26.COV2.S COVID-19 vaccine or a placebo. CDR3s include the opening cysteine and the closing phenylalanine or tryptophan. A D gene is named only where the DNA matches it firmly. Clone size appears in some rows only: once, few, many, or a class for an expanded clone.

CDR3nt: TGTGCCAGTAGTATAGGACAGGGTTCCCAAGAGACCCAGTACTTC
CDR3aa: CASSIGQGSQETQYF
abundance: once
v_gene: TRBV19
d_gene: TRBD1
j_gene: TRBJ2-5

CDR3nt: TGTGCCAGCAGCCGCCAGACTAGTGGGGAGACCCAGTACTTC
CDR3aa: CASSRQTSGETQYF
abundance: NA
v_gene: TRBV6-5
d_gene: NA
j_gene: TRBJ2-5

CDR3nt: TGTGCCATCAGGGCAGGGTCGAGCAATCAGCCCCAGCATTTT
CDR3aa: CAIRAGSSNQPQHF
abundance: NA
v_gene: TRBV10-3
d_gene: NA
j_gene: TRBJ1-5

CDR3nt: TGTGCCAGCAGTTTATTTGGTACGAGCTACACCTTC
CDR3aa: CASSLFGTSYTF
abundance: NA
v_gene: TRBV28
d_gene: NA
j_gene: TRBJ1-2

CDR3nt: TGTGCCAGCAGCATCCCCCAGGCGGGGGGGAGCTCCTACAATGAGCAGTTCTTC
CDR3aa: CASSIPQAGGSSYNEQFF
abundance: NA
v_gene: TRBV9
d_gene: TRBD2
j_gene: TRBJ2-1

CDR3nt: TGTGCCAGCAGCTCGGGGATAGGGACAGGGGGGACCGGGGAGCTGTTTTTT
CDR3aa: CASSSGIGTGGTGELFF
abundance: NA
v_gene: TRBV7-8
d_gene: TRBD1
j_gene: TRBJ2-2

CDR3nt: TGTGCCAGCAGTCGAGACAGGGTGTCCGCGGGAAACACCATATATTTT
CDR3aa: CASSRDRVSAGNTIYF
abundance: NA
v_gene: TRBV11-2
d_gene: TRBD1
j_gene: TRBJ1-3

CDR3nt: TGCGCCAGCAGCCGAACCGGGACTAGGGTACCCGGGGAGCTGTTTTTT
CDR3aa: CASSRTGTRVPGELFF
abundance: few
v_gene: TRBV5-1
d_gene: TRBD2
j_gene: TRBJ2-2

CDR3nt: TGTGCCAGCAGTTACGGCAGCAATCAGCCCCAGCATTTT
CDR3aa: CASSYGSNQPQHF
abundance: NA
v_gene: TRBV6-5
d_gene: NA
j_gene: TRBJ1-5

CDR3nt: TGTGCCTGGAGCGTGATGGGGGGGGGTTCACCCCTCCACTTT
CDR3aa: CAWSVMGGGSPLHF
abundance: NA
v_gene: TRBV30
d_gene: NA
j_gene: TRBJ1-6

CDR3nt: TGTGCCAGCAGCAAGGCAGAACCGCTAGCCAAAAACATTCAGTACTTC
CDR3aa: CASSKAEPLAKNIQYF
abundance: NA
v_gene: TRBV21-1
d_gene: NA
j_gene: TRBJ2-4

CDR3nt: TGTGCCAGCAGCTTCCTGGGGCTAGCGGACCCGGAGGATACGCAGTATTTT
CDR3aa: CASSFLGLADPEDTQYF
abundance: NA
v_gene: TRBV11-2
d_gene: TRBD2
j_gene: TRBJ2-3

CDR3nt: TGCAGTGCTAGTCTCAGGGGTTCCACCGGAGATCAGCCCCAGCATTTT
CDR3aa: CSASLRGSTGDQPQHF
abundance: NA
v_gene: TRBV20-1
d_gene: NA
j_gene: TRBJ1-5

CDR3nt: TGTGCCAGCAGTTACTCGACCGGGGGCAATGAGCAGTTCTTC
CDR3aa: CASSYSTGGNEQFF
abundance: NA
v_gene: TRBV6-2/TRBV6-3
d_gene: NA
j_gene: TRBJ2-1

CDR3nt: TGTGCCAGCAGCGGGCCCGGGACATCCTCCGGTGGGGAGCTGTTTTTT
CDR3aa: CASSGPGTSSGGELFF
abundance: NA
v_gene: TRBV7-6
d_gene: NA
j_gene: TRBJ2-2

CDR3nt: TGCAGCGTTAATAGGGGAGGCACCGGGGAGCTGTTTTTT
CDR3aa: CSVNRGGTGELFF
abundance: many
v_gene: TRBV29-1
d_gene: NA
j_gene: TRBJ2-2

CDR3nt: TGTGCCAGCAGCGCCTCCGGGACCGGTCTCTACAATGAGCAGTTCTTC
CDR3aa: CASSASGTGLYNEQFF
abundance: NA
v_gene: TRBV11-3
d_gene: NA
j_gene: TRBJ2-1

CDR3nt: TGTGCCAGCAGTTCAACGACAGGAGGAATCTATGGCTACACCTTC
CDR3aa: CASSSTTGGIYGYTF
abundance: NA
v_gene: TRBV28
d_gene: NA
j_gene: TRBJ1-2

CDR3nt: TGTGCCACCAGCGCCCCCGGGGGGTTAAAGGAGCAGTTCTTC
CDR3aa: CATSAPGGLKEQFF
abundance: NA
v_gene: TRBV24-1
d_gene: TRBD2
j_gene: TRBJ2-1

CDR3nt: TGTGCCAGTAGTATAGCTTTGACTATCCAAGAGACCCAGTACTTC
CDR3aa: CASSIALTIQETQYF
abundance: once
v_gene: TRBV19
d_gene: NA
j_gene: TRBJ2-5

CDR3nt: TGTGCCACAAACAGGGCAGCGCAGCCCCAGCATTTT
CDR3aa: CATNRAAQPQHF
abundance: NA
v_gene: TRBV6-5
d_gene: NA
j_gene: TRBJ1-5

CDR3nt: TGTGCCAGCAGCATGGGACCTAACACTGAAGCTTTCTTT
CDR3aa: CASSMGPNTEAFF
abundance: NA
v_gene: TRBV7-9
d_gene: NA
j_gene: TRBJ1-1

CDR3nt: TGTGCCAGCAGCCACGTCGGACAGGGAAATAGGGAGACCCAGTACTTC
CDR3aa: CASSHVGQGNRETQYF
abundance: NA
v_gene: TRBV5-6
d_gene: TRBD1
j_gene: TRBJ2-5

CDR3nt: TGTGCCAGCAGCCCAATGCCGCGGGGGGGCGGCGGGGAGCTGTTTTTT
CDR3aa: CASSPMPRGGGGELFF
abundance: NA
v_gene: TRBV7-8
d_gene: TRBD2
j_gene: TRBJ2-2

CDR3nt: TGTGCCAGCAGCGGAAGGGGTCAAAAAAAGTACCATGAGCAGTTCTTC
CDR3aa: CASSGRGQKKYHEQFF
abundance: NA
v_gene: TRBV7-2
d_gene: NA
j_gene: TRBJ2-1

CDR3nt: TGTGCCAGCAGTTACGACCCGCGCGGCTGGATTTCCCTCCACTTT
CDR3aa: CASSYDPRGWISLHF
abundance: NA
v_gene: TRBV6-6
d_gene: NA
j_gene: TRBJ1-6

CDR3nt: TGTGCCAGCAGCTTTGGTACCCGAGCCGGGGAGCTGTTTTTT
CDR3aa: CASSFGTRAGELFF
abundance: NA
v_gene: TRBV7-2
d_gene: NA
j_gene: TRBJ2-2

CDR3nt: TGCGCCAGCTGTATGTGGCTAGCGGGGGCCCATCGCACAGATACGCAGTATTTT
CDR3aa: CASCMWLAGAHRTDTQYF
abundance: NA
v_gene: TRBV23-1
d_gene: TRBD2
j_gene: TRBJ2-3

CDR3nt: TGTGCCAGCCAGGGTGGGGAAAAACTGTTTTTT
CDR3aa: CASQGGEKLFF
abundance: NA
v_gene: TRBV28
d_gene: NA
j_gene: TRBJ1-4

CDR3nt: TGTGCCAGCAGGGGTATCGGCGACAGGCTCTACGAGCAGTACTTC
CDR3aa: CASRGIGDRLYEQYF
abundance: NA
v_gene: TRBV7-2
d_gene: NA
j_gene: TRBJ2-7

CDR3nt: TGCGCCAGCAGCTTGGGAGGGACAGGGACCTACGAGCAGTACTTC
CDR3aa: CASSLGGTGTYEQYF
abundance: NA
v_gene: TRBV5-1
d_gene: TRBD1
j_gene: TRBJ2-7

CDR3nt: TGTGCCAGTAGTATAGCAGCGAGGCCAGATACGCAGTATTTT
CDR3aa: CASSIAARPDTQYF
abundance: NA
v_gene: TRBV19
d_gene: NA
j_gene: TRBJ2-3

CDR3nt: TGTGCCAGCAGTCCTACCTTAGGGTCCTCGCATCAGGGGCAGTACTTC
CDR3aa: CASSPTLGSSHQGQYF
abundance: NA
v_gene: TRBV28
d_gene: NA
j_gene: TRBJ2-7